One and the same sample provided the 8 T cell receptor beta chains below, sequenced in a study of blood T cell dynamics during melanoma immunotherapy. Repertoires were generated with immunoSEQ multiplex PCR, while TCRdb's copy carries only in-frame clones and drops some. The table shows about 12,000 clones, with 90% to 95% occurring only once. Time point in this sample: week 3, after first cycle of checkpoint inhibitor. Here the sequenced sample was effector memory CD8+ T cells from blood, taken from a patient treated with checkpoint blockade. These receptors were taken from a human donor with melanoma.

V gene TRBV19 combines with J gene TRBJ1-5; 7 bases are a match to TRBD1. CDR3 length: 13 amino acids. Losses at the gene ends were 5 bases for V and 7 bases for J; bases not matched to a gene: 5. Germline V gene lookup returns CDR1 LNHDA and CDR2 SQIVND (reference sequence). The CDR3 DNA reads as TGTGCCAGTAGTTCCACACAGGGGCAGCCCCAGCATTTT. It yields the protein CASSSTQGQPQHF.

This clone was observed a few times. J is TRBJ1-5 and V is TRBV6-6, with unresolved D. Trimming took 5 bases from V and 4 from J, leaving 9 bases between them. The CDR3 runs 13 residues. In germline, CDR1 is MNHNY, CDR2 SVGAGI (reference sequence). CDR3 DNA sequence: TGTGCCAGCAGTCATGGTGGGAATCAGCCCCAGCATTTT. This sequence encodes CASSHGGNQPQHF.

This sequence joins TRBV7-2 and TRBJ2-5, with D unclear. V gave up 1 base and J gave up 6 bases, with 12 bases separating them. The CDR3 is 14 amino acids. The germline CDR1 and CDR2 sequences are SGHTA and FQGNSA. Here the CDR3 reads CASSLGIGIQTQYF. CDR3 nucleotides: TGTGCCAGCAGCTTAGGTATAGGGATACAGACCCAGTACTTC. Supplemented by reference TRBV7-2 and TRBJ2-5, the full variable domain reads GAGVSQSPSNKVTEKGKDVELRCDPISGHTALYWYRQSLGQGLEFLIYFQGNSAPDKSGLPSDRFSAERTGGSVSTLTIQRTQQEDSAVYLCASSLGIGIQTQYFGPGTRLLVL.

The chain is built from TRBV7-9 and TRBJ1-1; D uncertain. Germline CDR1 and CDR2: SEHNR and FQNEAQ (reference sequence). The length of the CDR3 is 14 residues. V lost 5 bases, J lost 1 base, and 11 bases lay in between. This CDR3 reads CASSPPVPNTEAFF. The CDR3 DNA follows: TGTGCCAGCAGCCCACCAGTTCCGAACACTGAAGCTTTCTTT. Looking up the rest from reference TRBV7-9 and TRBJ1-1 gives the full variable domain: DTGVSQNPRHKITKRGQNVTFRCDPISEHNRLYWYRQTLGQGPEFLTYFQNEAQLEKSRLLSDRFSAERPKGSFSTLEIQRTEQGDSAMYLCASSPPVPNTEAFFGQGTRLTVV.

The chain has TRBV11-1 and TRBJ2-7, with D hard to call. The CDR3 covers 12 residues. Germline-derived CDR1 and CDR2 are SGHAT and FQDESV (reference sequence). V lost 5 bases to trimming and J lost 9 bases, with 14 bases between them. Here the CDR3 reads CASSTLSLRQYF. The CDR3 DNA sequence: TGTGCCAGCAGCACCCTGTCCCTCCGGCAGTACTTC.

CDR3: CASSVGQDSATGELFF. The DNA for the CDR3 is TGTGCCAGCAGCGTAGGTCAGGACTCGGCAACCGGGGAGCTGTTTTTT. This chain uses TRBV9 with TRBJ2-2, with D tentatively TRBD2 (5 bases). Trimming pared 0 bases from V and 5 bases from J, leaving 14 bases between. Germline V gives CDR1 SGDLS, CDR2 YYNGEE. The CDR3 runs 16 residues.

A few counts support this clone. This sequence joins TRBV19 and TRBJ1-5, with 9 positions matching TRBD1. Trimming cost V 6 bases and J 7 bases; bases outside gene matches: 7. This CDR3 has 14 amino acids. Germline-derived CDR1 and CDR2 are LNHDA and SQIVND (reference sequence). CDR3 coding DNA: TGTGCCAGTAGACCGGGACAGGGAGGCCAGCCCCAGCATTTT. Translation: CASRPGQGGQPQHF.

This chain uses TRBV27 with TRBJ2-1, with 14 bases fitting TRBD2. The CDR3 runs 16 residues. The V and J ends lost 7 bases and 8 bases, in that order; junction bases with no gene match: 10. Germline V gives CDR1 MNHEY, CDR2 SMNVEV (reference sequence). The CDR3 spells CASTLGTSGSTDEQFF. CDR3 DNA sequence: TGTGCCAGCACCTTAGGGACTAGCGGGAGTACCGATGAGCAGTTCTTC.